The TCR beta chain described here comes from a study of persistence of HIV-infected CD4 T cells. Sequencing used immunoSEQ version 4 in survey mode. The repertoire was sequenced with immunoSEQ multiplex PCR; TCRdb's copy has only in-frame clones and lacks some. The table shows approximately 39,000 clones, with more than 75% occurring only once. V was pared by 0 bases and J by 5 bases, with 10 bases between. From germline, CDR1 is SGHDN and CDR2 FVKESK. The CDR3 length is 14 residues. Cells were stimulated with overlapping HIV-1 Gag 15-mer peptides. Sorted nonresponding memory CD4+ T cells were CD40L-negative, CD69-negative, CD45RO-high. Donors had CD4+ T cell counts above 400 cells/uL and were CMV-seropositive. On this clone itself: Its antigen is still unknown.

Study-wide results and limits: Degenerate expanded CDR3beta sequences were enriched among CMV- and Gag-responding cells.

J is TRBJ1-1 and V is TRBV14; weak D call: TRBD1 (5 bases). This sample comprised cultured CD4+ T cells from PBMCs, obtained from a patient who received antiretroviral therapy. The receptor's source is an adult with HIV. The donor label of this sample is uncertain. The CDR3 DNA reads TGTGCCAGCAGCCAAGATCGTTCAGGGACTGAAGCTTTCTTT. Protein sequence: CASSQDRSGTEAFF.